The rows below give T cell receptor beta chains drawn from one sample of a study of cytomegalovirus exposure and HLA in healthy donors. TCRdb keeps only in-frame clones here, not all; method: immunoSEQ multiplex PCR. The sample records about 140,000 clones, roughly two thirds being singletons. Sequenced input: PBMCs. These receptors were obtained from a male donor in good health and CMV-seronegative. CDR3s include the opening cysteine and the closing phenylalanine or tryptophan. D genes are given only for firm matches. Size tells how often a clone was seen (once, few, many) or the class of an expanded clone, and some rows leave it out.

clone_size	v_call	d_call	j_call	cdr3_aa	cdr3_nt
.	TRBV28	TRBD1	TRBJ2-7	CASSLARDRGFREQYF	TGTGCCAGCAGTTTAGCTCGGGACAGGGGGTTTCGCGAGCAGTACTTC
.	TRBV25-1	.	TRBJ2-2	CASSEFLNTGELFF	TGTGCCAGCAGTGAATTTCTTAACACCGGGGAGCTGTTTTTT
.	TRBV11-2	.	TRBJ1-6	CASSALNLIGDSPLHF	TGTGCCAGCAGCGCGCTCAACCTGATAGGGGATTCACCCCTCCACTTT
.	TRBV5-1	.	TRBJ1-6	CASSLRQRNSPLHF	TGCGCCAGCAGCTTGCGGCAGAGGAACTCACCCCTCCACTTT
few	TRBV10-3	TRBD1	TRBJ1-3	CAISGPGQGSIYF	TGTGCCATCAGTGGCCCGGGACAGGGCTCCATATATTTT
.	TRBV6-6	TRBD1	TRBJ1-6	CASRQGASQSPLHF	TGTGCCAGCAGACAGGGGGCGTCTCAGTCACCCCTCCACTTT
.	TRBV11-3	.	TRBJ1-1	CASSPGGGRNTEAFF	TGTGCCAGCAGCCCGGGCGGGGGACGGAACACTGAAGCTTTCTTT
.	TRBV11-2	TRBD2	TRBJ2-5	CASSLEAGGLETQYF	TGTGCCAGCAGCTTAGAAGCGGGGGGCCTCGAGACCCAGTACTTC
few	TRBV19	TRBD1	TRBJ2-5	CASTPTGGGETQYF	TGTGCCAGTACCCCGACAGGGGGTGGGGAGACCCAGTACTTC
.	TRBV18	.	TRBJ1-1	CASSPRATQNTEAFF	TGTGCCAGCTCACCGCGGGCCACACAGAACACTGAAGCTTTCTTT
once	TRBV29-1	TRBD1	TRBJ1-1	CSVVRTGGTEAFF	TGCAGCGTTGTCAGGACAGGGGGGACTGAAGCTTTCTTT
few	TRBV6-5	TRBD1	TRBJ1-6	CASRVQGSSPLHF	TGTGCCAGCAGGGTACAGGGGAGTTCACCCCTCCACTTT
few	TRBV6-6	TRBD2	TRBJ2-3	CASSYGLAGVTDTQYF	TGTGCCAGCAGTTACGGACTAGCGGGGGTCACCGATACGCAGTATTTT
.	TRBV27	.	TRBJ1-2	CASSSSGPNYGYTF	TGTGCCAGCAGTTCATCGGGGCCTAACTATGGCTACACCTTC
few	TRBV28	TRBD2	TRBJ2-3	CASSLGLAGSTDTQYF	TGTGCCAGCAGTTTAGGACTAGCGGGGAGCACAGATACGCAGTATTTT
.	TRBV6-1	.	TRBJ2-7	CAITFTVLSYEQYF	TGTGCCATCACCTTTACAGTTCTCTCCTACGAGCAGTACTTC
.	TRBV2	.	TRBJ1-2	CASSVGSRDGYTF	TGTGCCAGCAGTGTCGGTAGTCGGGATGGCTACACCTTC
.	TRBV4-1	.	TRBJ2-1	CASSQDSGGRYNEQFF	TGCGCCAGCAGCCAAGATTCCGGGGGTCGTTACAATGAGCAGTTCTTC
.	TRBV2	.	TRBJ1-5	CASSWEGSYNQPQHF	TGTGCCAGCAGTTGGGAGGGCAGTTACAATCAGCCCCAGCATTTT
few	TRBV11-2	TRBD2	TRBJ2-3	CASSWVAGGTDTQYF	TGTGCCAGCAGCTGGGTAGCGGGGGGCACAGATACGCAGTATTTT
.	TRBV7-2	.	TRBJ2-5	CASSSLSWGRETQYF	TGTGCCAGCAGCTCGCTTAGCTGGGGGCGGGAGACCCAGTACTTC
.	TRBV6-5	.	TRBJ1-6	CASSSRYNSPLHF	TGTGCCAGCAGTTCGCGTTATAATTCACCCCTCCACTTT
.	TRBV9	.	TRBJ2-7	CASSVAQGGYYEQYF	TGTGCCAGCAGCGTAGCCCAGGGGGGCTATTACGAGCAGTACTTC
.	TRBV5-1	.	TRBJ2-3	CASSSPGSDTQYF	TGCGCCAGCAGCTCCCCGGGGTCAGATACGCAGTATTTT
.	TRBV20-1	.	TRBJ2-1	CSPDRGEQFF	TGCAGTCCAGATCGAGGTGAGCAGTTCTTC
.	TRBV18	TRBD1	TRBJ1-1	CASSPTGGTAEAFF	TGTGCCAGCTCACCAACAGGGGGCACGGCTGAAGCTTTCTTT
once	TRBV27	.	TRBJ1-1	CASSPSVNTEAFF	TGTGCCAGCAGCCCTTCTGTGAACACTGAAGCTTTCTTT
.	TRBV15	TRBD2	TRBJ2-3	CATTLAGGRKDTQYF	TGTGCCACCACACTAGCGGGGGGGAGAAAAGATACGCAGTATTTT
.	TRBV19	TRBD1	TRBJ2-7	CASSVDRDYEQYF	TGTGCCAGTAGTGTGGACAGGGACTACGAGCAGTACTTC
.	TRBV2	TRBD1	TRBJ1-1	CASSGTGWRSTEAFF	TGTGCCAGCAGTGGGACAGGGTGGAGGAGCACTGAAGCTTTCTTT
few	TRBV7-6	TRBD2	TRBJ2-2	CASSRLSGGNTGELFF	TGTGCCAGCAGCCGACTTTCGGGGGGGAACACCGGGGAGCTGTTTTTT
.	TRBV2	.	TRBJ2-7	CASSEGAGPYEQYF	TGTGCCAGCAGTGAAGGAGCAGGGCCCTACGAGCAGTACTTC
once	TRBV5-1	.	TRBJ2-5	CASSLGSGETQYF	TGCGCCAGCAGCTTGGGGTCGGGGGAGACCCAGTACTTC
.	TRBV5-1	TRBD1	TRBJ1-6	CASSRGQGASPLHF	TGCGCCAGCAGCCGGGGACAGGGGGCTTCACCCCTCCACTTT
once	TRBV18	TRBD2	TRBJ2-1	CASSPAGVRVGEQFF	TGTGCCAGCTCACCGGCGGGGGTAAGGGTGGGTGAGCAGTTCTTC
.	TRBV5-1	.	TRBJ1-4	CASSLDNNRPNEKLFF	TGCGCCAGCAGCCTCGACAACAATAGACCTAATGAAAAACTGTTTTTT
once	TRBV6-5	.	TRBJ2-5	CASSYSSRQETQYF	TGTGCCAGCAGTTACTCGTCCAGGCAAGAGACCCAGTACTTC
.	TRBV7-6	TRBD2	TRBJ2-2	CASSSGTSGADTGELFF	TGTGCCAGCAGCTCCGGGACTAGCGGGGCGGACACCGGGGAGCTGTTTTTT
once	TRBV2	TRBD1	TRBJ2-7	CASSTDRGPSDEQYF	TGTGCCAGCAGTACCGACAGGGGGCCAAGCGACGAGCAGTACTTC
few	TRBV29-1	TRBD1	TRBJ1-1	CSVYRGGAEAFF	TGCAGCGTTTACAGGGGGGGCGCTGAAGCTTTCTTT
once	TRBV19	.	TRBJ1-5	CASSIPLSYSNQPQHF	TGTGCCAGTAGTATTCCCTTATCTTACTCTAATCAGCCCCAGCATTTT
.	TRBV2	TRBD2	TRBJ2-3	CASSGGLAGDTDTQYF	TGTGCCAGCAGTGGGGGACTAGCGGGGGACACAGATACGCAGTATTTT
.	TRBV7-3	.	TRBJ2-3	CASREGPTDTQYF	TGTGCCAGCCGTGAGGGTCCGACAGATACGCAGTATTTT
.	TRBV5-1	.	TRBJ2-3	CASSLSTTDTQYF	TGCGCCAGCAGCTTGTCTACCACAGATACGCAGTATTTT
.	TRBV10-3	TRBD1	TRBJ2-7	CAIRRTGGAFDEQYF	TGTGCCATCAGGAGAACAGGGGGCGCATTCGACGAGCAGTACTTC
once	TRBV11-3	.	TRBJ1-1	CASSLRNTEAFF	TGTGCCAGCAGCTTGCGGAACACTGAAGCTTTCTTT
.	TRBV6-5	.	TRBJ2-1	CAIQSPLGEQFF	TGTGCCATTCAATCCCCTCTAGGAGAGCAGTTCTTC
.	TRBV14	.	TRBJ1-2	CASSPGDNYGYTF	TGTGCCAGCAGTCCGGGTGACAACTATGGCTACACCTTC
.	TRBV21-1	.	TRBJ1-5	CASSKEGSGDRGNQPQHF	TGTGCCAGCAGCAAAGAGGGGTCTGGGGACAGGGGAAACCAGCCCCAGCATTTT
once	TRBV5-8	TRBD2	TRBJ2-7	CASSSAGGHSYEQYF	TGTGCCAGCAGCTCGGCGGGGGGACACTCCTACGAGCAGTACTTC
.	TRBV9	.	TRBJ1-1	CASSGTPNTEAFF	TGTGCCAGCAGCGGGACACCGAACACTGAAGCTTTCTTT
.	TRBV27	TRBD1	TRBJ2-7	CASSEGQGAYEQYF	TGTGCCAGCAGTGAGGGACAGGGCGCCTACGAGCAGTACTTC
.	TRBV29-1	.	TRBJ1-2	CSVDPGTDYGYTF	TGCAGCGTTGACCCGGGGACTGACTATGGCTACACCTTC
.	TRBV25-1	TRBD2	TRBJ2-7	CASSPRGGSLYEQYF	TGTGCCAGCAGTCCCCGGGGGGGCTCTCTCTACGAGCAGTACTTC